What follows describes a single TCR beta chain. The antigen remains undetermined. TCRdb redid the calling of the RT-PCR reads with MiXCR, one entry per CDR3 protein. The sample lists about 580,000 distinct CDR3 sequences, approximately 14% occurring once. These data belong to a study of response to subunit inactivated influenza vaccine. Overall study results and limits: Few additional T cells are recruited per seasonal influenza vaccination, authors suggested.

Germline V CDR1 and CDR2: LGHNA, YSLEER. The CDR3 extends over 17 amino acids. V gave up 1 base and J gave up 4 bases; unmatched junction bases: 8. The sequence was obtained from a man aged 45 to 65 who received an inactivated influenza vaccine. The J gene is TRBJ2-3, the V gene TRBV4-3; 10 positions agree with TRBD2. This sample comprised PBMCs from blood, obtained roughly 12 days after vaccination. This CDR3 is CASSQAASGSFADTQYF. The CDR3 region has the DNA TGCGCCAGCAGCCAAGCGGCTAGCGGGAGTTTCGCAGATACGCAGTATTTT.